Reported below is one TCR beta chain. Its antigen target is currently unknown. Base qualities are not recorded, but no much larger clone differs from it by a single base. The CDR3 starts with the cysteine, ends with the phenylalanine, and has 12 residues. Just CDR3 DNA is preserved here, 36 bases in frame from base 1. Based on the germline V gene, the CDR1 and CDR2 sequences are MNHNS and SASEGT. V lost 8 bases and J lost 4 bases; the stretch between them is 11 bases long. This sample stems from a study of cytomegalovirus exposure and HLA in healthy donors (dated by TCRdb to about 2017). Turning to the overall study: In an earlier analysis of some 610 of the donors, approximately 260 Gb of sequence data and 100 million or so unique TCR beta sequences from about 180 million T cells were reported. About 330 gigabases of sequencing data and around 80 million unique TCR sequences made up an early release that covered approximately 650 HLA-typed donors. Of the 398 genotyped donors, 75% to 85% were placed in the genetic ancestry cluster associated with self-reported Caucasian donors. The study aimed to test whether signatures of past pathogen exposure could be identified by cataloging public T cell receptors. The study profiled the T cell repertoires of around 700 subjects by immunosequencing and related them to cytomegalovirus serostatus. Along with the roughly 700-subject first cohort, a separate validation cohort of over a hundred different subjects was used. The study combined high-throughput TCR immunosequencing, statistical association of individual TCRs with disease status, and machine learning to predict cytomegalovirus infection status. In a later analysis, previously published TCR beta repertoires from about 640 donors were re-analyzed and high-resolution HLA genotyping was added so that TCR occurrence patterns could be studied. The later analysis used no new phenotypic data to find candidate immune exposures, relying instead on TCR beta sequences and their occurrence across donors. An earlier analysis of approximately 640 of the donors applied high-throughput TCR beta sequencing to assess whether each TCR beta V gene segment acted as functional or pseudogenic. Alongside the repertoire data, information on donor age, sex, ethnicity and CMV serostatus was compiled. A later genetic analysis used genome-wide SNP genotypes for about 60% of the roughly 670 donors, treating that subset as a discovery cohort. All discovery cohort repertoires had been generated on a single sequencing platform. HLA typing covered class I and class II loci at four-digit resolution. Typing coverage varied by locus: roughly 629-640 donors for A, B, C, DRB1 and DQB1; roughly 560 for DQA1; around 610 for DPA1; some 470 for DPB1. Because of strong linkage in the cohort, roughly five DR-DQ haplotypes were treated as single units for association and clustering. Among roughly 400 genotyped donors of the cohort, an average of around 240,000 unique TCR beta nucleotide sequences were sequenced per donor, around 20% of them non-productive.

Here is what the overall study found, with its caveats: Because HLA typing was missing for some donors at each locus, association tests included only the typed subset. A later analysis found that most CMV-associated TCR beta chains appeared HLA-restricted, with HLA associations seemingly driven largely by CMV exposure. CMV serostatus was the only immune exposure information available for the cohort. The earlier analysis of 587 of the donors excluded roughly 16 rarely observed V segments, including chromosome 9 orphons, because counts were too low. Linkage disequilibrium might explain the correlated functional status among segregating V segments, but an unknown experimental factor could not be ruled out. This cohort had only TCR beta chains sequenced, and the lack of alpha or paired-chain data limited which features could be detected. Strong co-occurrence of HLA alleles, especially DR and DQ, made assigning TCR associations to individual alleles difficult. A further reported finding was that TCR beta sequences accurately predicted the HLA-A and HLA-B alleles for most subjects in the first cohort. It was suggested by the authors that the approach could potentially be generalized to other disease states and immunological phenotypes. In the study, approximately 160 TCR beta chains were listed as associated with cytomegalovirus. The classifier was reported to diagnose cytomegalovirus status with high specificity and sensitivity in both the original and validation cohorts. In vitro tests confirmed that a few of the cytomegalovirus-associated TCR beta chains recognize cytomegalovirus antigens. Most TCR sequences were observed very rarely across donors, whereas some public TCRs were present in many individuals. In a later analysis, HLA-associated TCR beta chains showed more clonal expansion and lower generation probabilities than non-associated chains that were equally common. In a later analysis, TCR association rates were found to vary across HLA loci, with the most associated TCRs seen for DRB1 alleles and the fewest for HLA-C alleles. According to a later analysis, parvovirus B19, influenza, CMV and Epstein-Barr virus appeared linked to several top co-occurrence clusters. V-gene and J-gene trimming of TCR beta chains was associated with a missense DCLRE1C variant in a later genetic analysis, and the association was replicated in an independent cohort. The 87-base-pair reads could not distinguish some IMGT-functional V segments, including TRBV6-2 and TRBV6-3, so those segments were excluded. An earlier analysis of around 540 of the donors showed that most TCR beta V segments appeared in productive rearrangements either about 90% or about 30% of the time, which broadly matched IMGT annotations. Sequencing depth was assumed to be roughly uniform across donors in the presence/absence analyses, though that assumption may not hold. A cluster of highly shared sequence variants was judged likely to be a technical artifact of the sequencing pipeline. In a later analysis, some 17,000 TCR beta sequences were associated with specific HLA alleles at a false discovery rate of 0.05. In a later genetic analysis, fewer N-insertions in productive TCRs were reported among donors in an Asian-associated ancestry cluster than the approximately 670-donor mean.

The cohort was made up of 500 to 850 healthy bone marrow donors. At the time of sampling, all cohort members were nominally healthy, though unrecorded immune exposures were likely present. The donor tested CMV seropositive and was one of the 289 seropositive cohort members. Every donor gave a peripheral blood sample, and the peripheral blood mononuclear cells from that sample were used for TCR beta sequencing. Genomic DNA extraction from the blood cell samples was performed with the Qiagen DNeasy Blood Extraction Kit. Library construction relied on the immunoSEQ multiplex PCR assay. The multiplex PCR relied on a mix of 60 forward primers for TCR Vbeta segments and 13 reverse primers for TCR Jbeta segments. The CDR3 region of rearranged TCR beta genes was amplified from genomic DNA with a multiplex PCR assay. Amplified TCR beta libraries were sequenced as 87-base-pair reads on the Illumina HiSeq System. For the original study's pipeline: Across the 500 to 750 repertoires, a later analysis counted 80 million or so unique TCR beta chains, 9.5 million to 13 million of which were shared by at least two donors. To remove PCR and sequencing errors, raw reads were error-corrected and collapsed into unique sequences using a nearest-neighbor algorithm that merged closely related sequences. V, D and J gene segments were assigned by aligning CDR3 sequences to IMGT reference sequences. Each retained sequence needed at least a six-nucleotide match to both a V gene segment and a J gene segment. A rearrangement counted as productive if the CDR3 had no stop codons and remained in frame with V and J, and every other rearrangement counted as non-productive. CDR3 was defined by IMGT convention, running from the second conserved V-encoded cysteine to the conserved J-encoded phenylalanine. Sequences without an unambiguous match to a single V gene segment were excluded from the earlier analysis of a few hundred of the donors. An earlier analysis of fewer than 750 of the donors called V segments functional above 56.7% productive rearrangements and segregating when the between-donor standard deviation exceeded 5%. A statistical classification framework was built to diagnose cytomegalovirus status from the catalog of TCR beta chain sequences. In a later analysis, TCR nucleotide sequences were compared against IMGT/GENE-DB human TR gene sequences so that V and J genes could be assigned. A later analysis assigned CDR3 sequences and most-parsimonious VDJ recombination scenarios with the TCRdist pipeline. In a later analysis, each TCR beta chain was defined by its CDR3 amino acid sequence together with its V-gene family, and reads lacking a unique V-gene family were excluded. A later analysis removed 500 to 650 highly shared, low-generation-probability nucleotide sequences to deal with suspected cross-contamination and a sequencing artifact. In a later analysis, a clonal expansion index for each public chain was calculated from normalized within-repertoire ranks of inferred template counts. Generation probabilities in a later analysis came from a VDJ recombination model fitted to out-of-frame rearrangements, and those results were checked against IGoR. In a later analysis, TCR-TCR, TCR-HLA and TCR-CMV co-occurrence was scored with hypergeometric tests, and a repertoire-size bias correction was applied to TCR pairs. In a later analysis, false discovery rates were estimated by permuting HLA or CMV assignments 20 times. In a later analysis, co-occurring TCRs were grouped using DBSCAN, and TCRdist sequence similarity was added for clustering within HLA-allele-positive subsets. Co-occurrence clustering excluded repertoires with fewer than 30,000 or more than 120,000 public chains, plus five with anomalous nucleotide sharing. The clones in this table, taken by TCRdb from immuneACCESS, are in-frame only. Not every clone is retained; where verified, under half of the shortfall comes from an unresolved V gene, and the cause of the rest is unknown. For V, J and clone size, that table is used; D and trimming come from the DNA. In all, the sample holds 110,000 or so clones, and around 75% of those were seen once. The leading ten clones occupy less than 3.5% of the sample.

The receptor chain draws on TRBV6-1 and TRBJ1-2; the D gene lacks a confident call. The source is a woman in her thirties or forties in good health and CMV-seropositive. Sequencing was carried out using PBMCs. Read as DNA, the sequence is TGTGCCAGCGAGAAATCGAGCTATGGCTACACCTTC. It codes for CASEKSSYGYTF.